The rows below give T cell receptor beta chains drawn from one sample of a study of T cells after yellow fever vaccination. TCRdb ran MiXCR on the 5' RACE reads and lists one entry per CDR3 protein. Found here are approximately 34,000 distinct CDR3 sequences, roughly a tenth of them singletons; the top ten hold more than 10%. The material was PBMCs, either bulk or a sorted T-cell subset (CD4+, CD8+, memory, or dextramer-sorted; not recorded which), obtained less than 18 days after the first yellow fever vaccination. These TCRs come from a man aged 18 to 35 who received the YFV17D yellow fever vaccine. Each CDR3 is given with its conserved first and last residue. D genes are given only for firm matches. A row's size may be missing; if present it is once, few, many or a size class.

CASTWDRVDNQPQHF	TGTGCCAGTACCTGGGACAGGGTCGATAATCAGCCCCAGCATTTT	few	TRBD1	TRBV19	TRBJ1-5
CSVERGATDTQYF	TGCAGCGTTGAGCGGGGGGCCACAGATACGCAGTATTTT	many	TRBD2	TRBV29-1	TRBJ2-3
CATSDPSDGAGELFF	TGTGCCACCAGTGACCCATCGGACGGGGCCGGGGAGCTGTTTTTT	many	-	TRBV24-1	TRBJ2-2
CASSQSQGISGYTF	TGTGCCAGCAGCCAATCGCAGGGTATAAGTGGCTACACCTTC	many	-	TRBV3-1	TRBJ1-2
CASSQEAGAGANVLTF	TGTGCCAGCAGCCAAGAAGCGGGGGCTGGGGCCAACGTCCTGACTTTC	many	TRBD2	TRBV4-2	TRBJ2-6
CASSFGLAGEQFF	TGTGCCAGCAGCTTCGGACTAGCGGGGGAACAGTTCTTC	many	TRBD2	TRBV7-2	TRBJ2-1
CASSLLTSGGVVDTQYF	TGCGCCAGCAGCCTTTTGACTAGCGGGGGGGTAGTAGATACGCAGTATTTT	many	TRBD2	TRBV4-3	TRBJ2-3
CASSDRTNSTDTQYF	TGTGCCAGCAGCGATAGGACGAATAGCACAGATACGCAGTATTTT	many	-	TRBV12-3/TRBV12-4	TRBJ2-3
CASSPARRLDTQYF	TGTGCCAGCAGCCCGGCCCGGCGGCTAGATACGCAGTATTTT	many	-	TRBV7-2	TRBJ2-3
CASLDGTSEAFF	TGCGCCAGCCTGGATGGGACATCGGAAGCTTTCTTT	many	-	TRBV5-1	TRBJ1-1
CASSLAGLSKQFF	TGTGCCAGTAGCCTAGCGGGACTCTCCAAGCAGTTCTTC	many	TRBD2	TRBV19	TRBJ2-1
CASRYRAGGSNEQFF	TGTGCCAGCAGATACAGGGCGGGGGGGTCGAATGAGCAGTTCTTC	many	TRBD2	TRBV6-5	TRBJ2-1
CASRTGRLRAFF	TGTGCCAGCAGGACGGGACGGTTGAGGGCTTTCTTT	many	-	TRBV6-5	TRBJ1-1
CASSRGAVETQYF	TGTGCCAGCAGTCGAGGGGCGGTTGAGACCCAGTACTTC	many	-	TRBV7-2	TRBJ2-5
CASSFDTSGANVLTF	TGTGCCAGCAGCTTTGACACCTCTGGGGCCAACGTCCTGACTTTC	medium-sized	-	TRBV12-3/TRBV12-4	TRBJ2-6
CASSLSSFGEQYF	TGTGCCAGCAGCTTATCTAGTTTTGGCGAGCAGTACTTC	many	-	TRBV7-3	TRBJ2-7
CARRTVVGETQYF	TGTGCCAGACGGACGGTGGTCGGGGAGACCCAGTACTTC	many	-	TRBV18	TRBJ2-5
CASSQGGGASQPQHF	TGCGCCAGCAGCCAAGGGGGGGGGGCCAGTCAGCCCCAGCATTTT	many	-	TRBV5-1	TRBJ1-5
CASLGQGAAEAFF	TGTGCCAGCCTCGGTCAGGGGGCTGCTGAAGCTTTCTTT	many	TRBD1	TRBV12-3/TRBV12-4	TRBJ1-1
CATLNRVDQETQYF	TGTGCCACCTTAAACAGGGTCGATCAAGAGACCCAGTACTTC	many	-	TRBV3-1	TRBJ2-5
CAWSRGTGSDEKLFF	TGTGCCTGGAGTAGGGGGACAGGGTCGGATGAAAAACTGTTTTTT	many	TRBD1	TRBV30	TRBJ1-4
CATSRDLVRGTGLWNTEAFF	TGTGCCACCAGCAGAGATTTGGTCAGGGGGACAGGGTTGTGGAACACTGAAGCTTTCTTT	-	TRBD1	TRBV15	TRBJ1-1
CASSYGLANYGYTF	TGTGCCAGCAGTTACGGACTAGCTAACTATGGCTACACCTTC	many	-	TRBV6-5	TRBJ1-2
CASSYGLNRATYNEQFF	TGTGCCAGCAGTTACGGACTAAACCGAGCTACCTACAATGAGCAGTTCTTC	many	-	TRBV6-5	TRBJ2-1
CSASGLAGASYNEQFF	TGCAGTGCTTCTGGACTAGCGGGGGCTTCCTACAATGAGCAGTTCTTC	many	TRBD2	TRBV20-1	TRBJ2-1
CATSGGRDTEAFF	TGTGCCACCAGTGGTGGCAGGGACACTGAAGCTTTCTTT	many	-	TRBV24-1	TRBJ1-1
CASSGRDRAGNTIYF	TGTGCCAGCAGTGGCCGGGACAGGGCTGGAAACACCATATATTTT	many	TRBD1	TRBV25-1	TRBJ1-3
CASSLTGTDYQPQHF	TGCGCCAGCAGCTTAACGGGGACTGACTATCAGCCCCAGCATTTT	many	-	TRBV5-1	TRBJ1-5
CASTGQNGQGNSPLHF	TGTGCCAGCACCGGACAAAACGGACAGGGGAATTCACCCCTCCACTTT	many	TRBD1	TRBV12-3/TRBV12-4	TRBJ1-6
CASSLEGNNEQFF	TGTGCCAGCAGCTTAGAAGGGAACAATGAGCAGTTCTTC	many	-	TRBV11-3	TRBJ2-1
CSASGTGLTYEQYF	TGCAGTGCTAGTGGTACAGGGCTTACCTACGAGCAGTACTTC	many	-	TRBV20-1	TRBJ2-7
CASSLGDRGKAFF	TGCGCCAGCAGCTTGGGGGACAGGGGAAAGGCTTTCTTT	medium-sized	TRBD1	TRBV5-1	TRBJ1-1
CASRYLGQPQHF	TGTGCCAGCAGGTATTTGGGACAGCCCCAGCATTTT	many	-	TRBV7-2	TRBJ1-5
CASSLARDRYTDTQYF	TGTGCCAGCAGCTTAGCCCGAGACAGATACACAGATACGCAGTATTTT	many	-	TRBV7-2	TRBJ2-3
CASSSVSQETQYF	TGTGCCAGCAGTTCGGTATCACAAGAGACCCAGTACTTC	many	-	TRBV7-2	TRBJ2-5
CASSFPGQEVCTF	TGTGCCAGCAGCTTTCCGGGACAGGAGGTTTGCACCTTC	many	TRBD1	TRBV7-9	TRBJ1-2
CASSYSKGVGGTEAFF	TGTGCCAGCAGTTACTCGAAGGGGGTCGGTGGCACTGAAGCTTTCTTT	many	-	TRBV6-5	TRBJ1-1
CATSRDAGTQPYNEQFF	TGTGCCACCAGCAGAGACGCAGGGACCCAACCGTACAATGAGCAGTTCTTC	many	-	TRBV15	TRBJ2-1
CASTYWGPMPNQPQHF	TGCGCCAGCACTTATTGGGGCCCCATGCCCAATCAGCCCCAGCATTTT	many	-	TRBV5-1	TRBJ1-5